A selection of T cell receptor beta chains follows, all from one sample in a study of blood T cell repertoires in COVID-19. Here immunoSEQ multiplex PCR was the method, and the copy in TCRdb shows in-frame clones only, minus some. The sample includes about 140,000 clones, about 80% seen only once; the top ten take roughly 3.6%. Input material: peripheral blood. These TCRs come from a man aged 65 to 85 who had recovered from COVID-19. Each CDR3 is given without its conserved first and last residue. D genes are given only for firm matches.

V	J	length	D	CDR3
TRBV4-1	TRBJ2-7	13	TRBD1	ASSQAKGQGLEQY
TRBV18	TRBJ1-1	11	TRBD1	ASSSDRGSEAF
TRBV11-2	TRBJ2-1	15	.	ASSFVGPAGPYNEQF
TRBV30	TRBJ1-1	13	.	AWSVGLLGGTEAF
TRBV3-1/TRBV3-2	TRBJ2-1	12	TRBD1	ASSPGTGISEQF
TRBV6-4	TRBJ1-2	13	TRBD1	ASSMSTGKNYGYT
TRBV5-1	TRBJ2-1	14	TRBD2	ASSLPGTSGMNEQF
TRBV30	TRBJ1-5	14	.	AWSAASGYGNQPQH
TRBV30	TRBJ2-3	14	TRBD2	AWRGTSATSTDTQY
TRBV24-1	TRBJ2-5	9	.	ATSHEETQY
TRBV19	TRBJ1-1	10	.	ASRDRNTEAF
TRBV4-3	TRBJ1-2	12	.	ASSQDRGGDGYT
TRBV24-1	TRBJ2-7	10	.	ATGGRGYEQY
TRBV30	TRBJ1-2	12	TRBD1	AWGDRGLGSGYT
TRBV19	TRBJ2-6	13	.	ASSFIQSGANVLT
TRBV5-4	TRBJ2-1	13	TRBD1	ASSLPGGLYNEQF
TRBV10-1	TRBJ2-7	13	.	ASSESVASPYEQY
TRBV5-1	TRBJ1-6	11	.	ASSLGDNSPLH
TRBV12-3/TRBV12-4	TRBJ2-7	11	TRBD1	ASSPGQGYEQY
TRBV27	TRBJ1-6	13	TRBD1	ASRTRTGSNSPLH
TRBV5-8	TRBJ2-5	13	TRBD2	ASSLWLAGDETQY
TRBV30	TRBJ1-4	12	.	AWSVGTNNEKLF
TRBV11-2	TRBJ1-3	14	TRBD1	ASSLATGVPGNTIY
TRBV13	TRBJ2-3	14	.	ASSLGTGPSTDTQY
TRBV19	TRBJ2-5	14	.	ASSPLTGSVKETQY
TRBV30	TRBJ2-7	13	.	AWSVHEGEAYEQY
TRBV4-1	TRBJ1-5	14	.	ASSQGGGLGNQPQH
TRBV3-1/TRBV3-2	TRBJ2-1	15	TRBD2	ASSQDLVSGNINEQF
TRBV18	TRBJ2-1	14	TRBD2	ASSPLAGSSYNEQF
TRBV4-1	TRBJ2-7	14	TRBD1	ASSQDGTGRTYEQY
TRBV9	TRBJ1-3	13	.	ASSLTGTSRDTIY
TRBV6-5	TRBJ1-5	13	TRBD1	ASSYSRTGIQPQH
TRBV3-1/TRBV3-2	TRBJ2-5	12	TRBD2	ASSRLAEGQTQY
TRBV30	TRBJ1-4	13	.	AWSVGRRAGEKLF
TRBV19	TRBJ1-1	17	TRBD1	ASKIGPKGTGESNTEAF
TRBV7-2	TRBJ2-1	11	.	ASSAGTPNEQF
TRBV27	TRBJ1-2	12	TRBD1	ASSFRTGENGYT
TRBV5-6	TRBJ1-5	14	.	ASSFGVGSPGQPQH
TRBV5-1	TRBJ2-1	13	TRBD2	ASSSTSGVTDEQF
TRBV5-8	TRBJ2-7	11	.	ASSLTGVYEQY
TRBV9	TRBJ2-7	13	TRBD1	ASSVGGQSRDEQY
TRBV30	TRBJ2-3	13	.	AWRAGLENTDTQY
TRBV4-1	TRBJ2-3	13	TRBD2	ASRPWASGTDTQY
TRBV7-9	TRBJ2-7	13	TRBD1	ASSLYQGAIDEQY
TRBV24-1	TRBJ2-7	15	TRBD1	ASRPQETGDANYEQY
TRBV14	TRBJ2-7	10	TRBD1	ASSTTGAESY
TRBV6-6	TRBJ2-1	14	TRBD2	ASSYPSGRSDNEQF
TRBV4-1	TRBJ1-1	13	.	ASSSTAALNTEAF
TRBV5-3	TRBJ2-1	17	.	ARSPGTPLTRLSYNEQF
TRBV5-6	TRBJ2-5	14	.	ASNLAGKGTQETQY